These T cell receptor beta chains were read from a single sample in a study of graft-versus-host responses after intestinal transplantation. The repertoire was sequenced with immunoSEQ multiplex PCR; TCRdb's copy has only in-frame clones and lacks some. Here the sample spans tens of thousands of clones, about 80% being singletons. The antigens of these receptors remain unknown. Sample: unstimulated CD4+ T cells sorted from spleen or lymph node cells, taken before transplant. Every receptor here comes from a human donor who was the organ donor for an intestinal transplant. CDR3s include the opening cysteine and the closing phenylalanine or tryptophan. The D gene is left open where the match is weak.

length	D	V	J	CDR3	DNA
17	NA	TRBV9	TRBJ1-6	CASSVADSFPDNSPLHF	TGTGCCAGCAGCGTAGCGGACAGTTTTCCGGATAATTCACCCCTCCACTTT
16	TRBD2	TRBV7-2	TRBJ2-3	CASSQSLAGGTDTQYF	TGTGCCAGCAGCCAATCGCTAGCGGGGGGAACAGATACGCAGTATTTT
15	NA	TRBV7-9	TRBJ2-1	CASSPNRVVYNEQFF	TGTGCCAGCAGCCCGAACAGGGTGGTATACAATGAGCAGTTCTTC
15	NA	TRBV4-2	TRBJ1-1	CASSHLGQRNTEAFF	TGTGCCAGCAGCCACCTGGGACAAAGGAACACTGAAGCTTTCTTT
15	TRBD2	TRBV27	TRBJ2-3	CASSFGGSVTDTQYF	TGTGCCAGCAGTTTCGGGGGGAGTGTCACAGATACGCAGTATTTT
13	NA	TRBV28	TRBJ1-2	CASSWRGNYGYTF	TGTGCCAGCAGTTGGCGGGGGAACTATGGCTACACCTTC
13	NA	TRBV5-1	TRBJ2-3	CASTRGFTDTQYF	TGCGCCAGCACTCGAGGGTTCACAGATACGCAGTATTTT
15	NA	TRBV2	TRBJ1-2	CASSEYPSPNYGYTF	TGTGCCAGCAGTGAATATCCCAGTCCTAACTATGGCTACACCTTC
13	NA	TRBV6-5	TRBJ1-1	CASSLVRNTEAFF	TGTGCCAGCAGCCTGGTTAGGAACACTGAAGCTTTCTTT
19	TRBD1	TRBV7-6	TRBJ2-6	CASSLEAGGGRSGANVLTF	TGTGCCAGCAGCTTAGAGGCAGGGGGCGGCAGATCCGGGGCCAACGTCCTGACTTTC